The 8 T cell receptor beta chains below all came from one sample that was sequenced in a study of shared clonotypes between healthy human individuals. Measured with immunoSEQ multiplex PCR; TCRdb has only the in-frame clones, and not every one. The sample consists of around 1.6 million clones, 98% of them appearing once. Source material: naive CD4+ T cells sorted from blood. Regarding subset: CD45RA+ positively selected. The receptors originated from a young man in good health.

The chain uses TRBV18 and TRBJ2-7; 8 bases agree with TRBD1. CDR3 length: 17 amino acids. V was clipped by 3 bases and J by 3 bases; unmatched bases: 13. Germline V gene lookup returns CDR1 KGHSH and CDR2 LQKENI. CDR3 residues: CASSPIPSGQGFYEQYF. In nucleotides, the CDR3 is TGTGCCAGCTCACCCATACCGTCTGGACAGGGCTTCTACGAGCAGTACTTC.

The count of this clone is one. V gene TRBV28 combines with J gene TRBJ2-7, with 8 bases that match TRBD1. Germline loops: CDR1 MDHEN, CDR2 SYDVKM. The CDR3 has 16 amino acids. V lost 4 bases and J lost 1; bases outside the gene matches: 9. For the CDR3, the DNA is TGTGCCAGCAGTTCCGGCGGACAGGGCTTGTCCTACGAGCAGTACTTC. As protein: CASSSGGQGLSYEQYF.

The chain combines TRBV28 with TRBJ2-3; a possible D gene is TRBD2 (6 bases). Germline CDR1 and CDR2: MDHEN and SYDVKM. The CDR3 extends over 15 amino acids. V lost 5 bases, J lost 2 bases, and 14 bases lay in between. The CDR3 loop reads CASSPRGRNTDTQYF. DNA for the CDR3: TGTGCCAGCAGTCCCCGGGGGAGGAACACAGATACGCAGTATTTT.

This chain joins TRBV19 and TRBJ2-1; TRBD2 agrees at 8 bases. The V segment lost 3 bases and the J segment 8 bases; nucleotides outside the gene matches: 6. This CDR3 comprises 14 residues. Germline CDR1 LNHDA, CDR2 SQIVND (reference sequence). This CDR3 reads CASSIREGPHEQFF. In DNA, the CDR3 is TGTGCCAGTAGTATTCGGGAGGGCCCACATGAGCAGTTCTTC.

The chain recombines TRBV6-1 with TRBJ2-3; no firm D call. With 4 bases removed from V and 0 bases from J, the gap between germline ends came to 8 bases. This CDR3 is 14 amino acids long. CDR1 is MNHNS, CDR2 SASEGT, per germline. The CDR3 region has the DNA TGTGCCAGCAGTGCCGTCGGGAGCACAGATACGCAGTATTTT. As protein: CASSAVGSTDTQYF.

Worth noting for this clone: The same CDR3 also results from other DNA sequences found in this sample. J is TRBJ2-2 and V is TRBV5-1; 9 nucleotides match TRBD2. V shed 1 base and J 5 bases; nucleotides not matched to a gene: 6. The CDR3 runs to 16 residues. CDR1 and CDR2 (germline): SGHRS, YFSETQ. CDR3 nucleotides: TGCGCCAGCAGCTTGATAGCGGGAGCGGATACCGGGGAGCTGTTTTTT. It codes for CASSLIAGADTGELFF. Filled out from reference TRBV5-1 and TRBJ2-2, the complete variable domain reads KAGVTQTPRYLIKTRGQQVTLSCSPISGHRSVSWYQQTPGQGLQFLFEYFSETQRNKGNFPGRFSGRQFSNSRSEMNVSTLELGDSALYLCASSLIAGADTGELFFGEGSRLTVL.

The chain employs TRBV20-1 and TRBJ2-7; D unclear. V was shortened by 3 bases and J by 7 bases, with 7 bases between the two germline ends. The CDR3 length is 10 residues. Germline V CDR1 and CDR2: DFQATT, SNEGSKA (reference sequence). CDR3 coding DNA: TGCAGTGCTAGTCTGGGTGAGCAGTACTTC. It yields the protein CSASLGEQYF.

The chain is built from TRBV11-2 and TRBJ2-1; D may be TRBD2 (5 bases). This CDR3 region has 15 residues. CDR1 SGHAT and CDR2 FQNNGV come from the germline V gene. V was trimmed by 5 bases and J by 3 bases, leaving 14 bases between them. The CDR3 DNA follows: TGTGCCAGCAGCAAACTAGATTTACTCTACAATGAGCAGTTCTTC. Protein product: CASSKLDLLYNEQFF. The full variable domain, its missing parts supplied by reference TRBV11-2 and TRBJ2-1, is EAGVAQSPRYKIIEKRQSVAFWCNPISGHATLYWYQQILGQGPKLLIQFQNNGVVDDSQLPKDRFSAERLKGVDSTLKIQPAKLEDSAVYLCASSKLDLLYNEQFFGPGTRLTVL.